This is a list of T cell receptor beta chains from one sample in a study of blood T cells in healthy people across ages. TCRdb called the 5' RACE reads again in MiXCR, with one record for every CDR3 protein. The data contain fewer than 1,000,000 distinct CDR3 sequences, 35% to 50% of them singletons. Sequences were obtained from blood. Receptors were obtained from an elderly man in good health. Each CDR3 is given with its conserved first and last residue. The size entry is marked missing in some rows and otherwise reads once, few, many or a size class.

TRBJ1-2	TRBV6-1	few	CASSGPPNYGYTF
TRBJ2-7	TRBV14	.	CASSPVGFSYEQYF
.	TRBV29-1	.	CSAGTQGVEQYF
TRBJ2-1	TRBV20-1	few	CSPIISGFNEQFF
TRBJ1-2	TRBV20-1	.	CSAREGAEGYTF
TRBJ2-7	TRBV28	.	CASSLPLHGQGGLADHNEQYF
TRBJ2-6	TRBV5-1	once	CASSTPQGPIGTNVLTF
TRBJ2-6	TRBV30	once	CAWSVDWGRGSGANVLTF
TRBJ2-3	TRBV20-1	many	CSASPGGLADTQYF
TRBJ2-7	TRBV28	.	CASNSSRSAIYEQYF
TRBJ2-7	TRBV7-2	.	CASSLTDRRGYEQYF
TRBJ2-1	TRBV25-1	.	CASSARTGQLSYEQFF
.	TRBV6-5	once	CASSYNSLDEQYF
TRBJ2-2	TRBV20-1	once	CSARALLVGNTGELFF
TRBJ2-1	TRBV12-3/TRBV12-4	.	CASSLRLAYKMDEQFF
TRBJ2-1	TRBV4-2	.	CASSQINEQFF
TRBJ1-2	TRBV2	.	CASSDSGGAIGYTF
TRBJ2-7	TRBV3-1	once	CASSQVGQSDYEQYF
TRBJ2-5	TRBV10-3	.	CAISERAQETQYF
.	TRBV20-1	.	CSARDSGTPEQYF
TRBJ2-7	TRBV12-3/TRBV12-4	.	CASSFRTGSHEQYF
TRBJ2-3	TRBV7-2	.	CASSPRTLITTDTQYF
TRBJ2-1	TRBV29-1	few	CSAPKGRGIRNEQFF
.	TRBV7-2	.	CASSPLRTGGETQYF
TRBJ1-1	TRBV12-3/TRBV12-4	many	CASSSNTEAFF
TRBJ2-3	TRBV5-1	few	CASSLDAADSDTQYF
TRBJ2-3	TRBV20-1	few	CSARWLAGGRVDTQYF
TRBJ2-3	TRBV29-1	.	CSVNRGTSTDTQYF
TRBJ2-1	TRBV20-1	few	CSATRDTFSYNEQFF
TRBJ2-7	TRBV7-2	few	CASSANSAYEQYF